The 5 T cell receptor beta chains below come from one sample, sequenced in a study of T cell repertoires in cytomegalovirus infection. TCRdb passed the reads through MiXCR, listing each CDR3 protein once. The sample shows around 540,000 distinct CDR3 sequences, around 35% of them seen only once. These receptors have no identified antigens. This specimen was cultured PBMCs, taken from culture after CMV antigen stimulation. The receptor set was obtained from a human donor in good health (CMV status not recorded). Some clones in this sample may be carry-over from other donors' samples.

This clonotype appeared a few times. The rearrangement uses TRBV7-9 and TRBJ1-3; D is ambiguous. The CDR3 consists of 14 residues. The ends were cut back, 2 bases at V and 4 bases at J, with 9 bases in the middle. The germline gives CDR1 SEHNR, CDR2 FQNEAQ (reference sequence). DNA of the CDR3: TGTGCCAGCAGCTTATCCACCTCCGGAAACACCATATATTTT. Its translation: CASSLSTSGNTIYF. Together with reference TRBV7-9 and TRBJ1-3, the CDR3 gives the full variable domain: DTGVSQNPRHKITKRGQNVTFRCDPISEHNRLYWYRQTLGQGPEFLTYFQNEAQLEKSRLLSDRFSAERPKGSFSTLEIQRTEQGDSAMYLCASSLSTSGNTIYFGEGSWLTVV.

The chain combines TRBV15 with TRBJ2-3, with D uncertain. Trimming pared 5 bases from V and 6 bases from J, leaving 12 bases between. Looked up from germline, CDR1 is LNHNV and CDR2 is YYDKDF (reference sequence). This CDR3 has 13 residues. DNA of the CDR3: TGTGCCACCAGCCGCCTGCCGCCGGATACGCAGTATTTT. It is translated as CATSRLPPDTQYF.

The chain recombines TRBV6-2 or TRBV6-3 with TRBJ2-3; D might be TRBD2 (6 bases). CDR1 and CDR2 (germline): MNHEY, SVGEGT. Trimming took 8 bases from V and 8 from J, leaving 14 bases between them. This CDR3 comprises 12 residues. For the CDR3, the DNA is TGTGCCAGCGGAAGGAGGGGACCTACGCAGTATTTT. This translates into CASGRRGPTQYF.

This clonotype appeared many times. The genes are TRBV19 and TRBJ2-7, with 7 bases lining up with TRBD1. The V gene end was trimmed by 5 bases and the J gene end by 2 bases; junction bases not matched to a gene: 9. Germline values: CDR1 LNHDA, CDR2 SQIVND (reference sequence). The CDR3 spans 15 residues. CDR3 region: CASSPGTVTTYEQYF. CDR3 sequence (DNA): TGTGCCAGTAGTCCGGGGACAGTGACTACCTACGAGCAGTACTTC.

This clonotype was counted between two and nine times. A much larger clone differs from this one at a single base, so this may be a read error. The chain carries TRBV12-3 or TRBV12-4 and TRBJ2-7; 13 nucleotides align to TRBD2. With 6 bases clipped from V and 5 bases from J, the junction kept 4 bases outside the gene matches. This CDR3 is built from 14 residues. The CDR3 spells CASSPGTSGNEQYF. The CDR3 DNA sequence: TGTGCCAGCAGCCCCGGGACTAGCGGGAACGAGCAGTACTTC.